Presented here are 20 T cell receptor beta chains from one specimen sequenced in a study of molecular identifiers for immune sequencing clone quantification. TCRdb recomputed calls from the PCR reads with MiXCR, one row per CDR3 protein. This sample has hundreds of thousands of distinct CDR3 sequences, with 25% found just once. Sequencing used naive CD8+ T cells from blood, with Jurkat cell RNA spiked in. Indicated subset: FACS-sorted CD8+CD4-CCR7+CD45RA+ naive T cells. These receptors came from a human donor in good health. Some libraries in this study had Jurkat cell RNA spiked in.

The V gene is TRBV20-1, the J gene TRBJ2-1; D is uncertain. V was clipped by 5 bases and J by 4 bases, with 15 bases between them. The germline gives CDR1 DFQATT, CDR2 SNEGSKA (reference sequence). The CDR3 has 14 amino acids. The CDR3 DNA reads as TGCAGTGCTTATCATACGTCGCTTTACAATGAGCAGTTCTTC. It is translated as CSAYHTSLYNEQFF.

V is TRBV2 and J is TRBJ1-2; 9 bases fit TRBD1. The V gene's germline CDR1 is SNHLY and CDR2 FYNNEI. There are 17 residues in the CDR3. The V and J ends lost 5 bases and 5 bases, in that order; junction bases with no gene match: 15. The CDR3 nucleotides read TGTGCCAGCAGTTTGGGACAGGGAAATTCCGTATATTATGGCTACACCTTC. It yields the protein CASSLGQGNSVYYGYTF.

About this clonotype: A much larger clone sits a single nucleotide away, making a read error possible. The rearrangement links TRBV6-6 to TRBJ2-4; D unresolved. Germline V gives CDR1 MNHNY, CDR2 SVGAGI (reference sequence). There are 14 residues in the CDR3. CDR3 DNA sequence: TGTGCCAGCAGTTACACTACCTATGAAAACATTCAGCACTTC. Translated, it gives CASSYTTYENIQHF.

This chain uses TRBV28 with TRBJ2-7, with 8 bases matching TRBD1. The V gene's germline CDR1 is MDHEN and CDR2 SYDVKM. V was clipped by 1 base and J by 2 bases; unmatched bases: 10. The CDR3 contains 17 residues. The CDR3 nucleotides read TGTGCCAGCAGTTTATACTACCGGGACAGGCCGCCCTACGAGCAGTACTTC. It is translated as CASSLYYRDRPPYEQYF.

As to this clonotype: A much bigger clone sits one base away, suggesting this may be a read error. The gene calls are TRBV27 and TRBJ1-1; D may be TRBD1 (5 bases). CDR1 is MNHEY and CDR2 is SMNVEV in the germline V gene (reference sequence). The CDR3 consists of 12 residues. CDR3 DNA sequence: TGTGCCCGCAGTTTGCAGGGCGCTGAAGCTTTCTTT. Translating it yields CARSLQGAEAFF.

The chain links TRBV19 to TRBJ2-1; 7 bases fit TRBD2. The junction had 7 bases not matched to a gene; V was cut back by 5 bases and J by 3 bases. From germline, CDR1 is LNHDA and CDR2 SQIVND (reference sequence). The CDR3 sequence is 15 residues long. CDR3 in DNA: TGTGCCAGTAGTGGGGGAGGGCCTTTCTACAATGAGCAGTTCTTC. This gives the protein CASSGGGPFYNEQFF. The variable domain in full, completed from reference TRBV19 and TRBJ2-1, reads DGGITQSPKYLFRKEGQNVTLSCEQNLNHDAMYWYRQDPGQGLRLIYYSQIVNDFQKGDIAEGYSVSREKKESFPLTVTSAQKNPTAFYLCASSGGGPFYNEQFFGPGTRLTVL.

On this clonotype: Since a much larger clone is just one base distant, this may be a read error. No conserved phenylalanine or tryptophan ends this CDR3, so it is likely a read error. The chain combines TRBV28 with TRBJ2-5; 12 bases agree with TRBD1. Germline V gene data show CDR1 as MDHEN and CDR2 as SYDVKM. This CDR3 contains 17 residues. After removal of 5 bases from V and 1 base from J, the junction contained 8 bases not matched to a gene. The CDR3 bases are TGTGCCAGCAGTCCACAACCGGGACAGGGGGCCCAAGAGACCCAGTACTAC. The encoded protein is CASSPQPGQGAQETQYY.

This chain links TRBV5-5 with TRBJ2-3, with 8 positions matching TRBD2. Germline lookup yields CDR1 SGHKS and CDR2 YYEKEE (reference sequence). The CDR3 sequence is 17 residues long. V lost 4 bases to trimming and J lost 4 bases; unmatched junction nucleotides: 14. The CDR3 spells CASSPPRGGAYADTQYF. CDR3 in DNA: TGTGCCAGCAGCCCCCCTCGGGGGGGGGCTTACGCAGATACGCAGTATTTT.

This clonotype has a count of ten or more. V and J are TRBV7-2 and TRBJ1-1; D call uncertain. The germline CDR1 and CDR2 sequences are SGHTA and FQGNSA. There are 13 residues in the CDR3. V was pared by 2 bases and J by 5 bases, with 9 bases between. In nucleotides, the CDR3 is TGTGCCAGCAGCTTATCCGGAGAGACTGAAGCTTTCTTT. Translating it yields CASSLSGETEAFF. Combining the CDR3 with reference TRBV7-2 and TRBJ1-1 gives the whole variable domain GAGVSQSPSNKVTEKGKDVELRCDPISGHTALYWYRQSLGQGLEFLIYFQGNSAPDKSGLPSDRFSAERTGGSVSTLTIQRTQQEDSAVYLCASSLSGETEAFFGQGTRLTVV.

The chain is built from TRBV7-6 and TRBJ2-7, with D perhaps matching TRBD1 or TRBD2 (5 bases each). CDR1 is SGHVS and CDR2 is FNYEAQ in the germline V gene. The CDR3 covers 15 residues. The germline V and J ends were trimmed by 5 bases and 4 bases, with 18 bases remaining between them. The CDR3 region has the DNA TGTGCCAGCAGCCTCCACCCAGGGACGGGTTACGAGCAGTACTTC. Translated, it gives CASSLHPGTGYEQYF.

This chain uses TRBV12-5 with TRBJ2-7, with D hard to call. In germline, CDR1 is LGHNT, CDR2 FRNRAP. The V end lost 6 bases, the J end lost 4 bases, and 19 bases lay between the germline ends. The CDR3 has 15 residues. The CDR3 loop reads CASGTGRRGVYEQYF. CDR3 sequence (DNA): TGTGCTAGTGGAACCGGCAGGCGTGGGGTGTACGAGCAGTACTTC.

As regards this clonotype: A much larger clone is a single base away; this may be a read error. The chain uses TRBV28 and TRBJ1-1; possibly TRBD1 for D (6 bases). The CDR3 is 16 residues long. Looked up from germline, CDR1 is MDHEN and CDR2 is SYDVKM. CDR3 in DNA: TGTGGCAGCAGTTTAGGCATCCGACAGGCAAACACTGAAGCTTTCTTT. It yields the protein CGSSLGIRQANTEAFF.

This clonotype was seen ten or more times. This chain joins TRBV27 and TRBJ2-7, with TRBD2 identical over 12 bases. J gave up 2 bases and V 5 bases, and 4 bases lay outside the gene matches. CDR3 length equals 15 residues. Germline V lookup: CDR1 MNHEY, CDR2 SMNVEV (reference sequence). DNA for the CDR3: TGTGCCAGCAGTCTGGCTAGCGGGGGGGCCTACGAGCAGTACTTC. It translates to CASSLASGGAYEQYF.

The rearrangement links TRBV19 to TRBJ1-1; possibly TRBD1 for D (5 bases). This CDR3 is built from 13 residues. V was pared by 7 bases and J by 0 bases, with 9 bases between. Germline CDR1 reads LNHDA; CDR2 reads SQIVND (reference sequence). CDR3 DNA: TGTGCCAGTAAGTTGGGGGTGAACACTGAAGCTTTCTTT. This sequence encodes CASKLGVNTEAFF.

Notes on this clonotype: A clone one base away is much larger, so this may be a read error. The J gene is TRBJ2-7, the V gene TRBV27; TRBD2 matches 9 bases. The CDR3 is made up of 14 amino acids. V dropped 4 bases and J dropped 7; count of bases not matched to a gene: 8. Looked up from germline, CDR1 is MNHEY and CDR2 is SMNVEV (reference sequence). CDR3 sequence: CASSYGASGEEQYF. CDR3 in DNA: TGTGCCAGCAGTTACGGGGCTAGCGGGGAGGAGCAGTACTTC.

The sample holds many counts of this clonotype. The DNA for the CDR3 is TGTGCCAGCAGCCCACCAGGTCCCACCCCCGAGCAGTACTTC. Translated, it gives CASSPPGPTPEQYF. The V gene is TRBV13, the J gene TRBJ2-7, with D hard to call. The CDR3 extends over 14 amino acids. Trimming removed 5 bases from V and 6 bases from J, with 17 bases in between. The V gene's germline CDR1 is PRHDT and CDR2 FYEKMQ (reference sequence).

This clonotype showed up many times. V is TRBV12-3 or TRBV12-4 and J is TRBJ1-5; maybe TRBD1 (6 bases). The CDR3 extends over 15 amino acids. V was cut by 6 bases and J by 3 bases, with 15 bases left in between. The CDR3 DNA reads as TGTGCCAGCAGCACTTTCACAGGGTTCAATCAGCCCCAGCATTTT. Translation gives CASSTFTGFNQPQHF.

This clonotype was counted many times. The rearrangement links TRBV4-3 to TRBJ1-3, with D maybe TRBD1 (6 bases). The V gene lost 0 bases and the J gene lost 3 bases, with 21 bases spanning the gap. Germline CDR1 LGHNA, CDR2 YSLEER. This CDR3 comprises 19 residues. This CDR3 reads CASSQDRQVLGYGGNTIYF. The CDR3 region has the DNA TGCGCCAGCAGCCAAGATCGACAGGTGTTGGGATATGGTGGAAACACCATATATTTT.

Points on this clonotype: This may be a read error: a much more frequent sequence differs by one nucleotide. This chain connects TRBV11-2 to TRBJ2-5; 7 bases line up with TRBD2. Germline V gene sequence: CDR1 SGHAT, CDR2 FQNNGV. The CDR3 contains 16 residues. CDR3 amino acids: CASSTGLAGVQEPQYF. As DNA, the CDR3 is TGTGCCAGCAGCACCGGGCTGGCGGGGGTACAAGAGCCCCAGTACTTC.

This clonotype was detected once. This sequence joins TRBV4-1 and TRBJ2-7; 10 nucleotides align to TRBD1. V gave up 1 base and J gave up 10 bases; unmatched junction bases: 10. CDR3 length: 15 amino acids. Germline V gene data show CDR1 as MGHRA and CDR2 as YSYEKL. This CDR3 reads CASSQVDRGSEAQYF. The DNA for the CDR3 is TGCGCCAGCAGCCAAGTGGACAGGGGGTCCGAGGCCCAGTACTTC.